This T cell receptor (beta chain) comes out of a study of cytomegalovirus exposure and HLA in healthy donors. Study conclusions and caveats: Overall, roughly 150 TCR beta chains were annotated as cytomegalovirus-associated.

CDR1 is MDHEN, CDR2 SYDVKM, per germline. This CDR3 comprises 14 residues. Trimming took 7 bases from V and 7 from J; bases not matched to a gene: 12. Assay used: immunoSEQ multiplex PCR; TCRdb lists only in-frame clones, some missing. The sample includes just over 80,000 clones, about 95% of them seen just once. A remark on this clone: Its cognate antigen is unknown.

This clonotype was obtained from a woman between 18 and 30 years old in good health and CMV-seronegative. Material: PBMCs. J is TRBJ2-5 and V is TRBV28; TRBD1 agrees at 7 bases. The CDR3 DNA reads TGTGCCAGCATCCCACAGGGGCCCCAGGGGACCCAGTACTTC. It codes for CASIPQGPQGTQYF.